Presented here are 11 T cell receptor beta chains from one specimen sequenced in a study of blood T cell repertoires in COVID-19. TCRdb's table, derived via immunoSEQ multiplex PCR, lists solely in-frame clones and lacks some. The top ten hold roughly 1.3% of the sample, which has approximately 220,000 clones, about 86% seen once. Material: PBMCs or T cells enriched from blood (not recorded which). The source of these receptors is a middle-aged woman with acute COVID-19.

This rearrangement joins TRBV27 to TRBJ1-1, with D maybe TRBD1 (5 bases). The CDR3 length is 14 residues. Trimming took 2 bases from V and 1 from J, leaving 8 bases between them. Per the germline V gene, CDR1 is MNHEY and CDR2 is SMNVEV (reference sequence). The CDR3 reads CASSLPGGNTEAFF. CDR3 nucleotides: TGTGCCAGCAGTTTACCCGGGGGGAACACTGAAGCTTTCTTT.

This chain links TRBV2 with TRBJ1-1; D might be TRBD1 (6 bases). Germline CDR1 SNHLY, CDR2 FYNNEI. The germline V and J ends were trimmed by 7 bases and 5 bases, with 17 bases remaining between them. The CDR3 totals 14 residues. The CDR3 sequence: CASKAQKRGTEAFF. DNA of the CDR3: TGTGCCAGCAAGGCCCAGAAAAGGGGGACTGAAGCTTTCTTT. Combining the CDR3 with reference TRBV2 and TRBJ1-1 gives the whole variable domain EPEVTQTPSHQVTQMGQEVILRCVPISNHLYFYWYRQILGQKVEFLVSFYNNEISEKSEIFDDQFSVERPDGSNFTLKIRSTKLEDSAMYFCASKAQKRGTEAFFGQGTRLTVV.

V usage is TRBV7-8 and J usage is TRBJ2-1, with D perhaps TRBD2 (5 bases). Germline assignment: CDR1 SGHVS and CDR2 FQNEAQ. The length of the CDR3 is 14 residues. Deletions cut 5 bases from V and 3 bases from J, with 11 bases between. The chain's CDR3 is CASSPRTDYNEQFF. DNA for the CDR3: TGTGCCAGCAGCCCTAGGACTGACTACAATGAGCAGTTCTTC.

V usage is TRBV6-5 and J usage is TRBJ1-5, with D uncertain. Germline lookup yields CDR1 MNHEY and CDR2 SVGAGI. The CDR3 consists of 15 residues. Trimming pared 2 bases from V and 7 bases from J, leaving 15 bases between. CDR3 in DNA: TGTGCCAGCAGTTACCGCGGGAGGGAAGGACAGCCCCAGCATTTT. This encodes CASSYRGREGQPQHF.

This chain links TRBV9 with TRBJ1-3; D is unclear. There are 18 residues in the CDR3. V dropped 0 bases and J dropped 1 base, with 17 bases sitting between them. Germline CDR1 and CDR2: SGDLS and YYNGEE. The CDR3 loop is CASSVASSGSPSGNTIYF. In DNA, the CDR3 is TGTGCCAGCAGCGTAGCTTCCTCGGGGAGTCCTTCTGGAAACACCATATATTTT.

V and J are TRBV25-1 and TRBJ1-6; D not resolved. CDR3 length: 14 amino acids. Germline V gene lookup returns CDR1 MGHDK and CDR2 SYGVNS. V lost 0 bases and J lost 9, with 9 bases in between. The DNA for the CDR3 is TGTGCCAGCAGTGAATATAGTCGTGGTTCACCCCTCCACTTT. Residues: CASSEYSRGSPLHF.

The rearrangement joins TRBV5-1 to TRBJ1-3; D might be TRBD1 (6 bases). V lost 4 bases and J 1 base, leaving 9 bases between the germline ends. The CDR3 totals 14 residues. The germline V gene encodes CDR1 SGHRS and CDR2 YFSETQ. CDR3 residues: CASSAQGSGNTIYF. CDR3 sequence (DNA): TGCGCCAGCAGCGCCCAGGGGTCTGGAAACACCATATATTTT.

The V and J genes are TRBV5-1 and TRBJ2-7, with D maybe TRBD2 (6 bases). CDR1 is SGHRS, CDR2 YFSETQ, per germline. The CDR3 is 13 residues long. The ends were cut back, 4 bases at V and 2 bases at J, with 10 bases in the middle. CDR3 residues: CASSPEGTYEQYF. DNA for the CDR3: TGCGCCAGCAGCCCGGAGGGAACCTACGAGCAGTACTTC.

The chain employs TRBV19 and TRBJ1-6; D is uncertain. Germline CDR1 is LNHDA and CDR2 is SQIVND (reference sequence). V gave up 5 bases and J gave up 5 bases, with 13 bases separating them. The CDR3 is 15 residues long. The DNA of the CDR3 is TGTGCCAGTAGTGGCTCCTCCAATAATAATTCACCCCTCCACTTT. Translating it yields CASSGSSNNNSPLHF.

The chain carries TRBV12-3 or TRBV12-4 and TRBJ2-7; no firm D call. This CDR3 contains 13 residues. V lost 1 base and J lost 2, with 6 bases in between. The CDR3 DNA follows: TGTGCCAGCAGTTTAGGGCCAACCTACGAGCAGTACTTC. Its protein product is CASSLGPTYEQYF.

The rearrangement links TRBV5-4 to TRBJ2-3; D remains unclear. The CDR3 has 14 amino acids. V lost 0 bases and J 2 bases, leaving 7 bases between the germline ends. Germline V gene sequence: CDR1 SGHNT, CDR2 YYREEE (reference sequence). The chain's CDR3 is CASSLDTPTDTQYF. In DNA, the CDR3 is TGTGCCAGCAGCTTGGACACGCCCACAGATACGCAGTATTTT.